Each of the 28 T cell receptor beta chains below was sequenced from the same sample in a study of cytomegalovirus exposure and HLA in healthy donors. The PCR contained 60 Vbeta and 13 Jbeta primers. The table came from immunoSEQ multiplex PCR; TCRdb's copy has only in-frame clones and leaves some out. The sample yields fewer than 80,000 clones, approximately 80% seen once. Material for sequencing was PBMCs. The receptors were sampled from a man aged 18 to 29 in good health and CMV-seronegative.

The chain couples TRBV5-5 to TRBJ2-5; possible D gene TRBD1, 5 bases. The CDR3 has 12 residues. V lost 4 bases, J lost 4 bases, and 8 bases lay in between. Germline V gene data show CDR1 as SGHKS and CDR2 as YYEKEE (reference sequence). CDR3 nucleotides: TGTGCCAGCAGCCTACAGGCAGAGACCCAGTACTTC. Translation gives CASSLQAETQYF. Full variable domain (remainder filled in from reference TRBV5-5 and TRBJ2-5): DAGVTQSPTHLIKTRGQQVTLRCSPISGHKSVSWYQQVLGQGPQFIFQYYEKEERGRGNFPDRFSARQFPNYSSELNVNALLLGDSALYLCASSLQAETQYFGPGTRLLVL.

This rearrangement joins TRBV2 to TRBJ2-7; 14 positions match TRBD2. Germline CDR1 and CDR2: SNHLY and FYNNEI. The CDR3 totals 15 residues. The V and J ends lost 3 bases and 4 bases, in that order; junction bases with no gene match: 2. The CDR3 region is CASSETSGGGYEQYF. DNA for the CDR3: TGTGCCAGCAGTGAGACTAGCGGGGGGGGGTACGAGCAGTACTTC.

This clone was seen more than once but under ten times. The chain has TRBV10-3 and TRBJ2-7, with D perhaps matching TRBD2 (6 bases). Trimming took 2 bases from V and 4 from J, leaving 6 bases between them. Germline lookup yields CDR1 ENHRY and CDR2 SYGVKD. The CDR3 has 12 amino acids. The CDR3 DNA sequence: TGTGCCATCAGTGAGGGGACTTACGAGCAGTACGTC. It encodes CAISEGTYEQYV.

The rearrangement joins TRBV5-4 to TRBJ2-5, with a tentative D call TRBD2 (7 bases). The germline CDR1 and CDR2 sequences are SGHNT and YYREEE (reference sequence). This CDR3 has 15 amino acids. Trimming removed 3 bases from V and 5 bases from J, with 17 bases in between. Here the CDR3 DNA reads TGTGCCAGCAGCTCCTTAAGGGGGAGGGAGGAGACCCAGTACTTC. Amino acid sequence: CASSSLRGREETQYF.

The chain couples TRBV28 to TRBJ2-5, with TRBD2 matching over 8 bases. Germline CDR1 reads MDHEN; CDR2 reads SYDVKM. The length of the CDR3 is 15 residues. With 6 bases clipped from V and 1 base from J, the junction kept 7 bases outside the gene matches. The CDR3 spells CASSRPAGGQETQYF. CDR3 in DNA: TGTGCCAGCAGCCGACCGGCGGGAGGCCAAGAGACCCAGTACTTC.

This sequence joins TRBV15 and TRBJ2-7; a weak D match, TRBD1 (5 bases). The CDR3 extends over 16 amino acids. V lost 0 bases and J 0 bases, leaving 12 bases between the germline ends. Germline CDR1 reads LNHNV; CDR2 reads YYDKDF (reference sequence). The CDR3 DNA is TGTGCCACCAGCAGAGATGGACACGGTAGCTCCTACGAGCAGTACTTC. The encoded protein is CATSRDGHGSSYEQYF.

The V and J genes are TRBV28 and TRBJ1-2; D unclear. This CDR3 has 14 residues. The V end lost 6 bases, the J end lost 5 bases, and 16 bases lay between the germline ends. Looked up from germline, CDR1 is MDHEN and CDR2 is SYDVKM. The CDR3 loop is CASSPLIDRYGYTF. The CDR3 nucleotides read TGTGCCAGCAGCCCACTAATAGATCGGTATGGCTACACCTTC.

The rearrangement joins TRBV5-6 to TRBJ2-2; D ambiguous. Germline CDR1 reads SGHDT; CDR2 reads YYEEEE. The CDR3 runs to 13 residues. The V end was cut by 3 bases, the J end by 2 bases, with 5 bases between. The CDR3 reads CASSYINTGELFF. In DNA, the CDR3 is TGTGCCAGCAGCTACATAAACACCGGGGAGCTGTTTTTT. The variable domain in full, completed from reference TRBV5-6 and TRBJ2-2, reads DAGVTQSPTHLIKTRGQQVTLRCSPKSGHDTVSWYQQALGQGPQFIFQYYEEEERQRGNFPDRFSGHQFPNYSSELNVNALLLGDSALYLCASSYINTGELFFGEGSRLTVL.

The sample holds a few counts of this clone. The rearrangement links TRBV6-5 to TRBJ1-1; D call uncertain. The CDR3 extends over 15 amino acids. CDR1 and CDR2 from the germline V gene are MNHEY and SVGAGI. Trimming removed 0 bases from V and 0 bases from J, with 8 bases in between. CDR3 bases: TGTGCCAGCAGTTACTCGTTACTCATGAACACTGAAGCTTTCTTT. Amino acids: CASSYSLLMNTEAFF.

The gene calls are TRBV28 and TRBJ1-2; no clear D. Trimming took off 8 bases at V and 8 bases at J, with 15 bases between the two ends. CDR1 and CDR2 from the germline V gene are MDHEN and SYDVKM. The CDR3 has 12 amino acids. The chain's CDR3 is CASLDSVLGYTF. The CDR3 coding sequence is TGTGCCAGCCTCGACTCCGTTTTGGGCTACACCTTC.

CDR3 sequence: CASAGWGRYEQYF. DNA for the CDR3: TGTGCCAGCGCGGGGTGGGGGAGGTACGAGCAGTACTTC. V gene TRBV28 combines with J gene TRBJ2-7; D may be TRBD2 (6 bases). The V end lost 8 bases, the J end lost 4 bases, and 15 bases lay between the germline ends. Germline values: CDR1 MDHEN, CDR2 SYDVKM. This CDR3 spans 13 amino acids.

This chain uses TRBV15 with TRBJ2-3, with a tentative D call TRBD1 (6 bases). Germline loops: CDR1 LNHNV, CDR2 YYDKDF (reference sequence). The CDR3 length is 14 residues. Deletions cut 4 bases from V and 7 bases from J, with 15 bases between. CDR3 nucleotide sequence: TGTGCCACCAGCAAAGGGTCGGACAGCCATACGCAGTATTTT. Translation: CATSKGSDSHTQYF.

The chain combines TRBV5-8 with TRBJ2-3; 9 bases fit TRBD1. This CDR3 has 16 residues. V lost 3 bases and J lost 2; bases outside the gene matches: 7. The germline CDR1 and CDR2 sequences are SGHTS and YDEGEE. The CDR3 reads CASSSSQGAFTDTQYF. In nucleotides, the CDR3 is TGTGCCAGCAGCTCATCACAGGGGGCCTTCACAGATACGCAGTATTTT.

The chain is built from TRBV29-1 and TRBJ2-1; D possibly corresponds to TRBD1 (5 bases). With 1 base removed from V and 6 bases from J, the gap between germline ends came to 10 bases. The length of the CDR3 is 13 residues. Germline V CDR1 and CDR2: SQVTM, ANQGSEA. CDR3 amino acids: CSVEVSRVNEQFF. CDR3 DNA: TGCAGCGTTGAAGTGAGCAGGGTCAATGAGCAGTTCTTC.

This clone has just one count. This chain links TRBV7-8 with TRBJ1-1; no firm D call. From germline, CDR1 is SGHVS and CDR2 FQNEAQ. The ends were cut back, 1 base at V and 7 bases at J, with 10 bases in the middle. The CDR3 is made up of 13 amino acids. CDR3 region: CASSLVQIGEAFF. CDR3 bases: TGTGCCAGCAGCTTAGTACAGATTGGTGAAGCTTTCTTT.

This chain connects TRBV5-8 to TRBJ1-5, with a weak D call TRBD1 (6 bases). In germline, CDR1 is SGHTS, CDR2 YDEGEE. The CDR3 covers 18 residues. Trimming removed 2 bases at V and 0 bases at J, with 18 bases between. For the CDR3, the DNA is TGTGCCAGCAGCTTATTCCTCGGACAGTTCTATAGCAATCAGCCCCAGCATTTT. Its translation: CASSLFLGQFYSNQPQHF.

This rearrangement joins TRBV30 to TRBJ1-4; TRBD1 agrees at 7 bases. The V and J ends lost 4 bases and 4 bases, in that order; junction bases with no gene match: 12. CDR3 length: 16 amino acids. In germline, CDR1 is GTSNPN, CDR2 SVGIG (reference sequence). The CDR3: CAWTSEGARGNEKLFF. For the CDR3, the DNA is TGTGCCTGGACCTCGGAGGGGGCCCGGGGTAATGAAAAACTGTTTTTT.

The chain links TRBV10-1 to TRBJ2-5, with 8 positions matching TRBD1. Germline V gene data show CDR1 as WNHNN and CDR2 as SYGVQD (reference sequence). This CDR3 comprises 14 residues. Trimming removed 6 bases from V and 2 bases from J; junction bases left unmatched: 5. The CDR3 reads CASSRDRSQETQYF. CDR3 bases: TGCGCCAGCAGCCGGGACAGGTCACAAGAGACCCAGTACTTC.

Points on this clone: The junction and the germline gene differ at one end; a read error may be behind it. The CDR3 reads CASSETGQSPGVF. The DNA of the CDR3 is TGTGCCAGCAGTGAGACGGGACAGTCGCCAGGGGTCTTT. The chain employs TRBV2 and TRBJ1-1; 7 positions agree with TRBD1. Germline V gene lookup returns CDR1 SNHLY and CDR2 FYNNEI. The CDR3 is 13 residues long.

The chain uses TRBV7-9 and TRBJ1-1; D may be TRBD1 (5 bases). The CDR3 is 16 amino acids. Per the germline V gene, CDR1 is SEHNR and CDR2 is FQNEAQ (reference sequence). V lost 5 bases and J 4 bases, leaving 20 bases between the germline ends. CDR3 coding DNA: TGTGCCAGCAGCCGTACACGACCAAGAGACAGCACTGAAGCTTTCTTT. It yields the protein CASSRTRPRDSTEAFF. The full variable domain, its missing parts supplied by reference TRBV7-9 and TRBJ1-1, is DTGVSQNPRHKITKRGQNVTFRCDPISEHNRLYWYRQTLGQGPEFLTYFQNEAQLEKSRLLSDRFSAERPKGSFSTLEIQRTEQGDSAMYLCASSRTRPRDSTEAFFGQGTRLTVV.

The chain is built from TRBV11-2 and TRBJ1-4; TRBD1 matches at 9 bases. With 7 bases clipped from V and 8 bases from J, the junction kept 5 bases outside the gene matches. Germline CDR1 and CDR2: SGHAT and FQNNGV. This CDR3 has 13 amino acids. This CDR3 reads CASTGTGREKLFF. CDR3 nucleotides: TGTGCCAGCACCGGGACAGGGAGGGAAAAACTGTTTTTT.

The chain employs TRBV7-2 and TRBJ1-2; 9 nucleotides agree with TRBD1. The germline V gene encodes CDR1 SGHTA and CDR2 FQGNSA. The junction had 5 bases not matched to a gene; V was cut back by 4 bases and J by 8 bases. The CDR3 length is 13 residues. The CDR3 DNA reads TGTGCCAGCAGCTCACAGGGGGCGTTGGGCTACACCTTC. It specifies CASSSQGALGYTF.

The V and J genes are TRBV27 and TRBJ1-2, with TRBD1 matching 8 bases. V was pared by 2 bases and J by 4 bases, with 6 bases of the junction left unmatched. The CDR3 spans 15 residues. Germline-derived CDR1 and CDR2 are MNHEY and SMNVEV (reference sequence). As DNA, the CDR3 is TGTGCCAGCAGTTTAGAGGCAGGGGGCTTCTATGGCTACACCTTC. Translating it yields CASSLEAGGFYGYTF.

The chain employs TRBV4-1 and TRBJ1-2; 8 positions agree with TRBD1. CDR1 and CDR2 (germline): MGHRA, YSYEKL. Trimming cost V 4 bases and J 4 bases; bases outside gene matches: 11. The CDR3 runs to 16 residues. The CDR3 here is CASSLGNQGASYGYTF. CDR3 DNA sequence: TGCGCCAGCAGCCTAGGGAACCAGGGGGCGAGCTATGGCTACACCTTC.

V gene TRBV19 combines with J gene TRBJ1-4; 9 bases match TRBD1. The CDR3 is made up of 20 amino acids. With 0 bases clipped from V and 0 bases from J, the junction kept 11 bases outside the gene matches. Germline V CDR1 and CDR2: LNHDA, SQIVND (reference sequence). CDR3 sequence reads: CASSIDRTGDTPTTNEKLFF. CDR3 coding DNA: TGTGCCAGTAGTATAGACCGGACAGGGGATACCCCTACAACTAATGAAAAACTGTTTTTT.

This chain connects TRBV7-6 to TRBJ2-5, with 10 bases that match TRBD2. Germline trimming cut 0 bases from V and 6 bases from J; bases unmatched to any gene: 13. Germline V gives CDR1 SGHVS, CDR2 FNYEAQ. This CDR3 region has 18 residues. The CDR3 protein is CASSLANSGGAVRQTQYF. The CDR3 coding sequence is TGTGCCAGCAGCTTAGCGAACAGCGGGGGGGCCGTTCGGCAGACCCAGTACTTC.

V and J are TRBV9 and TRBJ1-5, with D uncertain. Germline V gene data show CDR1 as SGDLS and CDR2 as YYNGEE. V was trimmed by 3 bases and J by 1 base, leaving 11 bases between them. The CDR3 is 15 residues long. DNA of the CDR3: TGTGCCAGCAGCGCCTCGGGGTCAAGCAATCAGCCCCAGCATTTT. This sequence encodes CASSASGSSNQPQHF.

J is TRBJ1-6 and V is TRBV7-2; 7 nucleotides line up with TRBD1. The CDR3 spans 18 residues. With 0 bases clipped from V and 6 bases from J, the junction kept 11 bases outside the gene matches. The germline V gene has CDR1 SGHTA and CDR2 FQGNSA. DNA of the CDR3: TGTGCCAGCAGCTTAGCGGGCAGGGGGGAATGGTTTAATTCACCCCTCCACTTT. Its protein is CASSLAGRGEWFNSPLHF.